The text below deals with one T cell receptor beta chain. Its specificity is unknown. J gave up 3 bases and V 7 bases, and 10 bases lay outside the gene matches. Germline values: CDR1 GTSNPN, CDR2 SVGIG (reference sequence). This CDR3 region has 15 residues. The sample belongs to a study of CD8+ T cells in alopecia areata. Study background: Among treated patients, oral tofacitinib was administered at 5 to 10 mg twice daily.

Notes on the study in general: Sequencing of scalp samples also captures resident alphabeta T cells of normal skin.

Extracted RNA was reverse transcribed, and the resulting cDNA served as sequencing template. Using immunoSEQ multiplex PCR, the repertoire was profiled, and TCRdb retains in-frame clones only, with some absent. The repertoire holds over 110,000 clones, approximately 50% seen once, with over 0.85% in the top ten. The sample was CD4+ T cells sorted from blood, taken at week 0. This chain connects TRBV30 to TRBJ2-3, with 10 bases that match TRBD2. The TCR originated in a human donor with alopecia areata. CDR3 protein: CAFPLAGGGTDTQYF. The CDR3 DNA reads TGTGCCTTCCCCTTAGCGGGAGGCGGGACAGATACGCAGTATTTT.